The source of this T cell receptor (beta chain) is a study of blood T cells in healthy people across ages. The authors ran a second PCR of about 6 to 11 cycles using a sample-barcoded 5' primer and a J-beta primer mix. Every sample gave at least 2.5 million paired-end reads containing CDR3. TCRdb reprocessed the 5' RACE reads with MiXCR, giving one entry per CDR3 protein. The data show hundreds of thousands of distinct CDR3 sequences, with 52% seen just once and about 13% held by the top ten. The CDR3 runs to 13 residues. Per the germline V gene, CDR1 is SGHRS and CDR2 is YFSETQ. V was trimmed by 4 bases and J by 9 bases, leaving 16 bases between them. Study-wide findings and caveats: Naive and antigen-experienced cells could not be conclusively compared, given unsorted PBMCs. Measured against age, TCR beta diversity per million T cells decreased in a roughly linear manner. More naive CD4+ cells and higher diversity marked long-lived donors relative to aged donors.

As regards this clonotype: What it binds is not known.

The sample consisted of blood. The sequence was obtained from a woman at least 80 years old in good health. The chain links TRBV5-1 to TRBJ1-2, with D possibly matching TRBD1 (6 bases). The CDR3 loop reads CASSPQQQGSYTF. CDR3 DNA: TGCGCCAGCAGCCCCCAACAACAGGGAAGCTACACCTTC.